The 7 T cell receptor beta chains below were found in one sample sequenced in a study of molecular identifiers for immune sequencing clone quantification. Via MiXCR, TCRdb re-called the PCR reads, giving one row per CDR3 protein. The sample consists of hundreds of thousands of distinct CDR3 sequences, about 23% of them appearing once. Sample: naive CD8+ T cells from blood, with Jurkat cell RNA spiked in. Subset given: FACS-sorted CD8+CD4-CCR7+CD45RA+ naive T cells. Receptors were obtained from a human donor in good health. Some libraries in this study had Jurkat cell RNA spiked in.

Many counts were recorded for this clonotype. The V and J genes are TRBV5-5 and TRBJ2-7; D tentatively reads TRBD1 or TRBD2 (5 bases each). Germline CDR1 SGHKS, CDR2 YYEKEE (reference sequence). V lost 2 bases to trimming and J lost 12 bases, with 15 bases between them. The CDR3 consists of 12 residues. The CDR3 region is CASSFSGTELYF. As DNA, the CDR3 is TGTGCCAGCAGCTTCTCCGGGACCGAGTTGTACTTC.

In regard to this clonotype: This sequence may be a read error, since a much larger clone differs from it by one base. The J gene is TRBJ1-1, the V gene TRBV29-1; D is ambiguous. V lost 7 bases and J lost 6, with 9 bases in between. Germline CDR1 SQVTM, CDR2 ANQGSEA. This CDR3 is built from 10 residues. The CDR3 loop reads CSARIAEAFF. DNA for the CDR3: TGCAGCGCACGGATAGCTGAAGCTTTCTTT.

Regarding this clonotype: One junction end disagrees with the germline gene, perhaps due to a read error. The V call is TRBV6-2 or TRBV6-3, the J call TRBJ2-3; 9 bases match TRBD2. The CDR3 totals 17 residues. Germline V gene lookup returns CDR1 MNHEY and CDR2 SVGEGT. CDR3 in amino acids: CASSYSRSGGTTGTQYF. The CDR3 region has the DNA TGTGCCAGCAGTTACTCGAGAAGCGGGGGGACCACAGGTACGCAGTATTTT.

This sequence joins TRBV18 and TRBJ2-5; tentative D call: TRBD2 (6 bases). The ends were cut back, 6 bases at V and 2 bases at J, with 10 bases in the middle. The CDR3 runs 13 residues. CDR1 KGHSH and CDR2 LQKENI come from the germline V gene. CDR3 in DNA: TGTGCCAGCTCCGGGGGACCGCAAGAGACCCAGTACTTC. Translation: CASSGGPQETQYF. The full variable domain, in which reference TRBV18 and TRBJ2-5 provide the parts outside the CDR3, is NAGVMQNPRHLVRRRGQEARLRCSPMKGHSHVYWYRQLPEEGLKFMVYLQKENIIDESGMPKERFSAEFPKEGPSILRIQQVVRGDSAAYFCASSGGPQETQYFGPGTRLLVL.

Concerning this clonotype: The germline gene is not matched at one end of the junction; a read error may be the cause. CDR3 nucleotide sequence: TGCAGCGTGGCCGCGAGGGGGGGACAGAACACTGAAGCTCTCTTT. As protein: CSVAARGGQNTEALF. The chain links TRBV29-1 to TRBJ1-1; TRBD1 agrees at 7 bases. Per germline, CDR1 SQVTM and CDR2 ANQGSEA. The CDR3 is made up of 15 amino acids. Full variable domain (rest looked up from reference TRBV29-1 and TRBJ1-1): SAVISQKPSRDICQRGTSLTIQCQVDSQVTMMFWYRQQPGQSLTLIATANQGSEATYESGFVIDKFPISRPNLTFSTLTVSNMSPEDSSIYLCSVAARGGQNTEALFGQGTRLTVV.

This chain links TRBV10-3 with TRBJ2-3; D is perhaps TRBD1 (5 bases). Trimming pared 3 bases from V and 0 bases from J, leaving 7 bases between. Germline-derived CDR1 and CDR2 are ENHRY and SYGVKD. The CDR3 loop spans 14 amino acids. This CDR3 reads CAISEQESTDTQYF. CDR3 coding DNA: TGTGCCATCAGTGAACAGGAGAGCACAGATACGCAGTATTTT.

This clonotype occurred once. Given the absence of the conserved phenylalanine or tryptophan at the CDR3 end, a read error is likely. The chain couples TRBV27 to TRBJ2-7; maybe TRBD2 (6 bases). Trimming cost V 2 bases and J 2 bases, with 10 bases left between them. The germline V gene encodes CDR1 MNHEY and CDR2 SMNVEV (reference sequence). The CDR3 consists of 14 residues. CDR3 sequence (DNA): TGTGCCAGCAGTTTAGGAGGGCCGCCCTACGAGCAGTACTTA. Protein product: CASSLGGPPYEQYL.